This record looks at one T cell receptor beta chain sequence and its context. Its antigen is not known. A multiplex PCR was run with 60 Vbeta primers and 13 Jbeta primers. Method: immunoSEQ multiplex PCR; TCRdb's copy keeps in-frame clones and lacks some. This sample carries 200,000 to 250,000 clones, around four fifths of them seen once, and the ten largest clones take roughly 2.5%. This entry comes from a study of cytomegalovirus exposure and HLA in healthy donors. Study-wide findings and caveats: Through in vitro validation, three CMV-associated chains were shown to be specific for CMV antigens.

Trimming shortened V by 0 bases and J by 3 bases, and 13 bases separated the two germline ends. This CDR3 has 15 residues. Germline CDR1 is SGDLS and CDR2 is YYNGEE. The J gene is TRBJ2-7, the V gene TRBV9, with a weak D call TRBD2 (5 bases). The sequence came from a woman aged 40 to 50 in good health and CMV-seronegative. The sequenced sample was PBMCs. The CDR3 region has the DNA TGTGCCAGCAGCGTAGTTCGGGGTCCCAACTACGAGCAGTACTTC. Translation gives CASSVVRGPNYEQYF.